The 18 T cell receptor beta chains presented below share a single source sample, sequenced in a study of OX40 agonist ivuxolimab in advanced cancers. Sequencing used immunoSEQ multiplex PCR; TCRdb keeps in-frame clones, though not all of them. The repertoire consists of approximately 89,000 clones, with roughly nine tenths occurring once and the leading ten covering 0.5% to 0.55%. This specimen was CD4+ or CD8+ T cells sorted from blood, taken in a trial of the OX40 agonist ivuxolimab. The source is an adult with an advanced solid tumor such as melanoma, head and neck, liver or kidney cancer.

The chain uses TRBV28 and TRBJ2-7; no firm D call. CDR1 and CDR2 from the germline V gene are MDHEN and SYDVKM. V shed 1 base and J shed 6 bases, with 22 bases lying between them. The CDR3 is made up of 17 amino acids. The DNA of the CDR3 is TGTGCCAGCAGTTTATTGCCTAGGGCGTCGGTTCGCTCCGAGCAGTACTTC. This translates into CASSLLPRASVRSEQYF.

The rearrangement uses TRBV7-2 and TRBJ1-1; tentative D call: TRBD1 (5 bases). The V gene's germline CDR1 is SGHTA and CDR2 FQGNSA. Trimming took off 8 bases at V and 5 bases at J, with 18 bases between the two ends. The CDR3 has 14 amino acids. As DNA, the CDR3 is TGTGCCAGCTCCTTTCATCAGGGAGGTACTGAAGCTTTCTTT. This gives the protein CASSFHQGGTEAFF.

The chain employs TRBV6-5 and TRBJ1-1; D remains ambiguous. Germline-derived CDR1 and CDR2 are MNHEY and SVGAGI. Trimming cost V 5 bases and J 4 bases, with 17 bases left between them. The CDR3 length is 15 residues. The CDR3 reads CASSPPGLTGTEAFF. The CDR3 DNA is TGTGCCAGCAGTCCCCCTGGGCTTACCGGCACTGAAGCTTTCTTT.

CDR3 coding DNA: TGTGCCAGTAGTGACCCGGGACTAGTCGACGAGCAGTACTTC. This translates into CASSDPGLVDEQYF. The V call is TRBV19, the J call TRBJ2-7; TRBD2 matches at 8 bases. Germline CDR1 and CDR2: LNHDA and SQIVND (reference sequence). The CDR3 loop spans 14 amino acids. Unmatched junction bases numbered 8, after V lost 5 bases and J lost 5 bases.

Remarks on this clone: The CDR3 does not end in the conserved phenylalanine or tryptophan, so this is likely a read error. The chain has TRBV6-5 and TRBJ1-6; D is unresolved. Per germline, CDR1 MNHEY and CDR2 SVGAGI. The CDR3 runs 13 residues. Trimming stripped 0 bases from V and 13 bases from J, with 10 bases between. The CDR3 DNA reads TGTGCCAGCAGTTACTCGAGAGGAAACCCCCTCCACCTT. The encoded protein is CASSYSRGNPLHL.

This chain connects TRBV10-3 to TRBJ1-4, with a possible D match to TRBD1 (5 bases). This CDR3 is built from 15 residues. V lost 3 bases, J lost 5 bases, and 13 bases lay in between. Germline V gene sequence: CDR1 ENHRY, CDR2 SYGVKD. The CDR3 DNA reads as TGTGCCATCAGTGACCAGGACAATAAAAATGAAAAACTGTTTTTT. It is translated as CAISDQDNKNEKLFF.

This chain uses TRBV9 with TRBJ2-3, with D uncertain. Trimming removed 6 bases from V and 5 bases from J, with 22 bases in between. Germline V gives CDR1 SGDLS, CDR2 YYNGEE. CDR3 length: 16 amino acids. CDR3 coding DNA: TGTGCCAGCACCGTGGACGCCCGGAGTGGTGGAGATACGCAGTATTTT. Translation: CASTVDARSGGDTQYF.

This clone was seen just once. The rearrangement uses TRBV6-5 and TRBJ1-1; no reliable D call. Trimming pared 0 bases from V and 5 bases from J, leaving 7 bases between. CDR1 is MNHEY and CDR2 is SVGAGI in the germline V gene. This CDR3 spans 13 amino acids. CDR3 sequence: CASSYSRETEAFF. CDR3 in DNA: TGTGCCAGCAGTTACTCGAGAGAGACTGAAGCTTTCTTT.

In this sample, this clone turned up once. The gene calls are TRBV10-2 and TRBJ2-6; D may be TRBD1 (5 bases). The CDR3 covers 16 residues. Trimming removed 6 bases from V and 1 base from J, with 13 bases in between. Germline CDR1 and CDR2: WSHSY and SAAADI. The CDR3 sequence is CASRETVYSGANVLTF. In nucleotides, the CDR3 is TGCGCCAGCAGGGAGACAGTTTATTCTGGGGCCAACGTCCTGACTTTC.

The J gene is TRBJ1-1, the V gene TRBV10-1, with D uncertain. The CDR3 loop spans 13 amino acids. The V end was cut by 4 bases, the J end by 1 base, with 7 bases between. From germline, CDR1 is WNHNN and CDR2 SYGVQD (reference sequence). The CDR3 nucleotides are TGCGCCAGCAGTGCGAACGGGAACACTGAAGCTTTCTTT. This translates into CASSANGNTEAFF.

The chain uses TRBV9 and TRBJ2-2; tentative D call: TRBD2 (6 bases). Germline CDR1 SGDLS, CDR2 YYNGEE. There are 14 residues in the CDR3. V shed 0 bases and J shed 7 bases, with 10 bases lying between them. CDR3 DNA sequence: TGTGCCAGCAGCGTAGTCGGGGGAGGCGGGGAGCTGTTTTTT. This codes for CASSVVGGGGELFF.

The chain recombines TRBV27 with TRBJ2-3; possibly TRBD1 for D (6 bases). The CDR3 contains 13 residues. Germline lookup yields CDR1 MNHEY and CDR2 SMNVEV (reference sequence). V was trimmed by 7 bases and J by 5 bases, leaving 13 bases between them. The chain's CDR3 is CASNLQGQDTQYF. The CDR3, as DNA: TGTGCCAGCAATCTCCAGGGGCAAGATACGCAGTATTTT.

The chain has TRBV15 and TRBJ1-5, with D perhaps TRBD1 (6 bases). The CDR3 sequence is 19 residues long. Per the germline V gene, CDR1 is LNHNV and CDR2 is YYDKDF (reference sequence). Trimming left V 4 bases short and J 0 bases short, with 22 bases between. The CDR3: CATSTRRGAGLYSNQPQHF. CDR3 sequence (DNA): TGTGCCACCAGCACCAGGCGGGGGGCCGGACTATATAGCAATCAGCCCCAGCATTTT. Using reference TRBV15 and TRBJ1-5 for the parts outside the CDR3, the full variable domain is DAMVIQNPRYQVTQFGKPVTLSCSQTLNHNVMYWYQQKSSQAPKLLFHYYDKDFNNEADTPDNFQSRRPNTSFCFLDIRSPGLGDTAMYLCATSTRRGAGLYSNQPQHFGDGTRLSIL.

CDR3: CASKGTGRGEQFF. CDR3 DNA: TGTGCCAGCAAGGGGACAGGGCGGGGAGAGCAGTTCTTC. The chain joins TRBV28 to TRBJ2-1; 9 nucleotides agree with TRBD1. The CDR3 has 13 amino acids. V shed 7 bases, J shed 10 bases, and the junction held 8 bases outside the gene matches. Germline V gene lookup returns CDR1 MDHEN and CDR2 SYDVKM.

The gene calls are TRBV5-1 and TRBJ1-1; D is perhaps TRBD1 (6 bases). Between the trimmed V and J ends, which lost 2 bases and 10 bases, there was a span of 12 bases. CDR1 and CDR2 (germline): SGHRS, YFSETQ. The CDR3 runs 12 residues. Written as DNA, the CDR3 is TGCGCCAGCAGCTTAGACAGGCAGACAGCTTTCTTT. Its translation is CASSLDRQTAFF.

The chain couples TRBV18 to TRBJ2-3, with 7 bases that match TRBD2. Trimming took 6 bases from V and 3 from J; bases not matched to a gene: 9. Germline V gives CDR1 KGHSH, CDR2 LQKENI. The CDR3 consists of 15 residues. The CDR3 loop reads CASSRGVGGTDTQYF. DNA of the CDR3: TGTGCCAGCTCCCGGGGGGTCGGGGGAACAGATACGCAGTATTTT.

This chain joins TRBV4-3 and TRBJ1-2; D gene unclear. V was trimmed by 0 bases and J by 1 base, leaving 3 bases between them. The CDR3 covers 13 residues. Germline V gene data show CDR1 as LGHNA and CDR2 as YSLEER. The CDR3 loop is CASSQDGNYGYTF. Here the CDR3 DNA reads TGCGCCAGCAGCCAAGATGGTAACTATGGCTACACCTTC.

CDR3 nucleotides: TGTGCCAGCAGTGAAGGGTTTACCGGGGAGCTGTTTTTT. Protein sequence: CASSEGFTGELFF. V usage is TRBV6-1 and J usage is TRBJ2-2; unclear D gene. Trimming pared 1 base from V and 5 bases from J, leaving 5 bases between. Germline V lookup: CDR1 MNHNS, CDR2 SASEGT. The CDR3 loop spans 13 amino acids.